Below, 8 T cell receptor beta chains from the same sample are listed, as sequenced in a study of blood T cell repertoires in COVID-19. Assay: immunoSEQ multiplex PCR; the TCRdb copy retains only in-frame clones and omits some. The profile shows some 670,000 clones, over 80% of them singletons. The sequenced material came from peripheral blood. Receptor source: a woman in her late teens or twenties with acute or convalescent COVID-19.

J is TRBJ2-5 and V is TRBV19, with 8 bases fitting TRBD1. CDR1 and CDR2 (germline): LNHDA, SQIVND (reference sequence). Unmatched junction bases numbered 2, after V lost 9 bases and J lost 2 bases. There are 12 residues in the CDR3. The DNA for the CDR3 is TGTGCCAGCGGGGACAGGCAAGAGACCCAGTACTTC. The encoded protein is CASGDRQETQYF.

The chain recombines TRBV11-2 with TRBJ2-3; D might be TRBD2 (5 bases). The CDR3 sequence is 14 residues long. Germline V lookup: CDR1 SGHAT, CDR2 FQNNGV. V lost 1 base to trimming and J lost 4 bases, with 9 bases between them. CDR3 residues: CASSLAGVPDTQYF. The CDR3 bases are TGTGCCAGCAGCTTAGCCGGGGTCCCAGATACGCAGTATTTT.

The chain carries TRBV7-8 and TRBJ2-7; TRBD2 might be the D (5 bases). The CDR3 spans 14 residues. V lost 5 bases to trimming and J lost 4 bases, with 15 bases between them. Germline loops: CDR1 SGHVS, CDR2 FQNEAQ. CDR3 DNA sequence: TGTGCCAGCAGCCTCCCGGGGAAAGAGTACGAGCAGTACTTC. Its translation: CASSLPGKEYEQYF.

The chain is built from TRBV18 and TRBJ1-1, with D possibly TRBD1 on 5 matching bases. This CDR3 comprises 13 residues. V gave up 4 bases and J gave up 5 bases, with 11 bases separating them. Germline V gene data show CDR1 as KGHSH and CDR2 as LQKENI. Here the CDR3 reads CASSRDRGTEAFF. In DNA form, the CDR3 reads TGTGCCAGCTCACGCGACCGGGGGACTGAAGCTTTCTTT.

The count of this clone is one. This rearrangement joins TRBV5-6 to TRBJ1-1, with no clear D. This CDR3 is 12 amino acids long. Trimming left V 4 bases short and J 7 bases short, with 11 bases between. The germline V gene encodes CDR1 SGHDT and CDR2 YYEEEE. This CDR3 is CASSPLEREAFF. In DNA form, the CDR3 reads TGTGCCAGCAGCCCCCTCGAGCGTGAAGCTTTCTTT.

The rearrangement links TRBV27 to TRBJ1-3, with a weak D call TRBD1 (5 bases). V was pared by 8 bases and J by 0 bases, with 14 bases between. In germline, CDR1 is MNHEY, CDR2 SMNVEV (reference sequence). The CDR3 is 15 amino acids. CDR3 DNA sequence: TGTGCCAGCCAGAAGGGGATATCCTCTGGAAACACCATATATTTT. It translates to CASQKGISSGNTIYF.

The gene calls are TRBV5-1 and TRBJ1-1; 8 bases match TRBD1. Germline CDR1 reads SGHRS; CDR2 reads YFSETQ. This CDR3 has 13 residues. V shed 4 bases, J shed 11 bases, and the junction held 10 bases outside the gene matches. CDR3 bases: TGCGCCAGCAGCCCAAGACAGGGGAGGTATGCTTTCTTT. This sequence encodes CASSPRQGRYAFF.

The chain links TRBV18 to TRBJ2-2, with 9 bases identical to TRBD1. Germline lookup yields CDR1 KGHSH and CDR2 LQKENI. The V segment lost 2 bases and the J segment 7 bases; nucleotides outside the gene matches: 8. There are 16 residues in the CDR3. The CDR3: CASSPVRDRAHGELFF. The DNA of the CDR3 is TGTGCCAGCTCACCAGTCCGGGACAGGGCTCACGGGGAGCTGTTTTTT.